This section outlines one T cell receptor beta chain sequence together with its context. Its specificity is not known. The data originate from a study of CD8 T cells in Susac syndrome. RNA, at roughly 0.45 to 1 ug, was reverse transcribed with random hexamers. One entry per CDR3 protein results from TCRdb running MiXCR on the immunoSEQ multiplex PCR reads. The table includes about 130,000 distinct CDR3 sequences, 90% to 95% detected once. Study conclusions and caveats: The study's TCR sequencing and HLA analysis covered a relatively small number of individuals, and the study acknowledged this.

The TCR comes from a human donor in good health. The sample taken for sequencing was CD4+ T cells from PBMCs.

The DNA of the CDR3 is TGTGCCAGCAGCTCCTCTAGCGGGAGGTTAGGCGAGCAGTACTTC. This encodes CASSSSSGRLGEQYF. The V call is TRBV7-8, the J call TRBJ2-7; 11 positions agree with TRBD2. The length of the CDR3 is 15 residues. With V trimmed by 4 bases and J by 6 bases, 8 bases remained unmatched. CDR1 is SGHVS, CDR2 FQNEAQ, per germline.